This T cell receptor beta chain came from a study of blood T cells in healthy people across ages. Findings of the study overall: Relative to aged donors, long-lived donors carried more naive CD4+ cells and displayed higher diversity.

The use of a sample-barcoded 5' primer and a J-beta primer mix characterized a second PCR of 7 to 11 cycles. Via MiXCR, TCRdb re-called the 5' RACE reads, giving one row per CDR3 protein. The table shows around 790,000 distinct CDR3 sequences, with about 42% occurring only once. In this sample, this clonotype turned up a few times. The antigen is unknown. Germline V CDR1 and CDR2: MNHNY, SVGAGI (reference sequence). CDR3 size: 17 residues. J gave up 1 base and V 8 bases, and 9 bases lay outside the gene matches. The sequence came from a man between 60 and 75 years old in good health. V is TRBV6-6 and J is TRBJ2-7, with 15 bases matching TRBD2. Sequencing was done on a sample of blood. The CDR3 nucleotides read TGTGCCAGCTCTAAAACGGGACTAGCGGGGGGATCCTACGAGCAGTACTTC. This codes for CASSKTGLAGGSYEQYF.